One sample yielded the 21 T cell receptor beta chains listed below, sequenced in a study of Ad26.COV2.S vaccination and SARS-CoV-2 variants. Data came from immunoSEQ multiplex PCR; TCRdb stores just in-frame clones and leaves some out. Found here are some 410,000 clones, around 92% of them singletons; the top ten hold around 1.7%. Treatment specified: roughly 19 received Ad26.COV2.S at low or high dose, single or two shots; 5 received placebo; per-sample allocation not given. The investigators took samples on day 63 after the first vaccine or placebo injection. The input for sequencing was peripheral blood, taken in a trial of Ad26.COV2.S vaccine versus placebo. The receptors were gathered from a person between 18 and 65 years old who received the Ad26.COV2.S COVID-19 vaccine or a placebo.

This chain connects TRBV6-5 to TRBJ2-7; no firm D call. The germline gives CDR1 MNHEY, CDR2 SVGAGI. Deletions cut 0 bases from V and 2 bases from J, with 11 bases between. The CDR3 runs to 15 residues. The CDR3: CASSYSSRVPYEQYF. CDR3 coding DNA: TGTGCCAGCAGTTACTCGTCTAGGGTGCCCTACGAGCAGTACTTC.

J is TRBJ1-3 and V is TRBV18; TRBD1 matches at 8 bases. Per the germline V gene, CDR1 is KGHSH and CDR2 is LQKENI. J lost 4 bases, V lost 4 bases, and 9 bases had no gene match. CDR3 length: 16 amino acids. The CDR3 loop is CASSQATGGFGNTIYF. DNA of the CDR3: TGTGCCAGCTCACAAGCAACAGGGGGTTTCGGAAACACCATATATTTT. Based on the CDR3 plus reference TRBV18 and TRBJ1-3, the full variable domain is NAGVMQNPRHLVRRRGQEARLRCSPMKGHSHVYWYRQLPEEGLKFMVYLQKENIIDESGMPKERFSAEFPKEGPSILRIQQVVRGDSAAYFCASSQATGGFGNTIYFGEGSWLTVV.

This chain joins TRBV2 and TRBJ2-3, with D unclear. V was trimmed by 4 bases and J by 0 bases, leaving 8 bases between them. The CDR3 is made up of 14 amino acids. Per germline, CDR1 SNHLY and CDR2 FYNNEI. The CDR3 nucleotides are TGTGCCAGCAGTGTGGAGCTCAGCACAGATACGCAGTATTTT. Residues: CASSVELSTDTQYF.

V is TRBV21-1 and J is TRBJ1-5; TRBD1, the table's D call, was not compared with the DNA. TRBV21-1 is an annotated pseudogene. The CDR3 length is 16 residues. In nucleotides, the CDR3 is TGTGCCAGCGACCGTACAGGGCTAGTTGGCAATCAGCCCCAGCATTTT. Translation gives CASDRTGLVGNQPQHF.

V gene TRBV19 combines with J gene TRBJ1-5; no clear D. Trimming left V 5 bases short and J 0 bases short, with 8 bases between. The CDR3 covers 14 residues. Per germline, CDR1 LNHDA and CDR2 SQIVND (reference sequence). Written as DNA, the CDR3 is TGTGCCAGTAGTCTAAGGAGTAGCAATCAGCCCCAGCATTTT. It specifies CASSLRSSNQPQHF.

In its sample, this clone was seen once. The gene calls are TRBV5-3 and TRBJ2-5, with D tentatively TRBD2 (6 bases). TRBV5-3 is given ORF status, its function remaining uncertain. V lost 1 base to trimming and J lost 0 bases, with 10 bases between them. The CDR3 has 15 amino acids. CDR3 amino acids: CARSLFRDYQETQYF. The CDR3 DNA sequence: TGTGCCAGAAGCTTGTTTCGGGACTACCAAGAGACCCAGTACTTC.

CDR3 sequence (DNA): TGTGCCAGCAGCCCTCTTAACAGAGACAGGGGGGAGAACACTGAAGCTTTCTTT. Protein sequence: CASSPLNRDRGENTEAFF. The chain is built from TRBV11-2 and TRBJ1-1; 9 nucleotides match TRBD1. This CDR3 contains 18 residues. Trimming removed 5 bases from V and 1 base from J; junction bases left unmatched: 14. Germline CDR1 reads SGHAT; CDR2 reads FQNNGV. Supplemented by reference TRBV11-2 and TRBJ1-1, the full variable domain reads EAGVAQSPRYKIIEKRQSVAFWCNPISGHATLYWYQQILGQGPKLLIQFQNNGVVDDSQLPKDRFSAERLKGVDSTLKIQPAKLEDSAVYLCASSPLNRDRGENTEAFFGQGTRLTVV.

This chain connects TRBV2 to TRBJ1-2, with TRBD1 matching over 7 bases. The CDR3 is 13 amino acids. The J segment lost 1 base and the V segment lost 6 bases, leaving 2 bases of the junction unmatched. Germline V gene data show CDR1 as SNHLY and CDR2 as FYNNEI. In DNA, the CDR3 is TGTGCCAGCAGCTGGGACAGTAACTATGGCTACACCTTC. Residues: CASSWDSNYGYTF.

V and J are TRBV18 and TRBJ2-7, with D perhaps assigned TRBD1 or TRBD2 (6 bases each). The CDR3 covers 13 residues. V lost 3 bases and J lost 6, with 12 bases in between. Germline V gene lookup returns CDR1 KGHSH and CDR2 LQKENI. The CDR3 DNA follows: TGTGCCAGCTCACCCATTAAGGGGGGCGAGCAGTACTTC. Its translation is CASSPIKGGEQYF.

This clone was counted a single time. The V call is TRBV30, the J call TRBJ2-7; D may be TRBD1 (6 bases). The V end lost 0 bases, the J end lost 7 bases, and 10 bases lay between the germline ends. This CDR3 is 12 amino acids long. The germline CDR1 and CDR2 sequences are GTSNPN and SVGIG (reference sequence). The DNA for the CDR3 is TGTGCCTGGAGTGTTAGGGGGTGGGAGCAGTACTTC. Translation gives CAWSVRGWEQYF.

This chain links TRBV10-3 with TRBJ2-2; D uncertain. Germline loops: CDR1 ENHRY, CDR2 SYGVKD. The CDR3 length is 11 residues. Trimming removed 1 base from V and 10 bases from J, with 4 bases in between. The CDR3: CAISEWEELFF. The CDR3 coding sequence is TGTGCCATCAGTGAGTGGGAGGAGCTGTTTTTT.

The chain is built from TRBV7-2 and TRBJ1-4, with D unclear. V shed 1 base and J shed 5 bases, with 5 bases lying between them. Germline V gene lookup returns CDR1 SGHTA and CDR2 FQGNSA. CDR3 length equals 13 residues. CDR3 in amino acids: CASSLERNEKLFF. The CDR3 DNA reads TGTGCCAGCAGCTTAGAGCGGAATGAAAAACTGTTTTTT.

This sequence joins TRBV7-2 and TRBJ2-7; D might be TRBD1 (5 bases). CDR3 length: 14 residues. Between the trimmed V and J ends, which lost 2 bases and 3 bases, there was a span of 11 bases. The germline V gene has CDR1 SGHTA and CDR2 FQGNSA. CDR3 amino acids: CASSLKAGFYEQYF. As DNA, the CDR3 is TGTGCCAGCAGCTTAAAGGCAGGGTTCTACGAGCAGTACTTC.

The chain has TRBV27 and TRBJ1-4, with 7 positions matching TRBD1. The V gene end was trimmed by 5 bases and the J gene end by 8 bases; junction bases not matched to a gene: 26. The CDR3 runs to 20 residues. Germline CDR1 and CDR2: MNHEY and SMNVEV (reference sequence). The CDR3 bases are TGTGCCAGCAGTCTCCTAGGGGGAAGCGCCAACAGGGGAGTTAGCGAAAAACTGTTTTTT. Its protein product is CASSLLGGSANRGVSEKLFF. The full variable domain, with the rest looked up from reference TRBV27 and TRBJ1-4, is EAQVTQNPRYLITVTGKKLTVTCSQNMNHEYMSWYRQDPGLGLRQIYYSMNVEVTDKGDVPEGYKVSRKEKRNFPLILESPSPNQTSLYFCASSLLGGSANRGVSEKLFFGSGTQLSVL.

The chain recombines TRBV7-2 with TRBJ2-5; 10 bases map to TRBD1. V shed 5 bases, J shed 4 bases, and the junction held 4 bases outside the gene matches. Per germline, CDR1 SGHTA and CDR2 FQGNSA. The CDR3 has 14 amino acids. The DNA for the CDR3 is TGTGCCAGCAGCCAGGGACAGGGGCCAGAGACCCAGTACTTC. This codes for CASSQGQGPETQYF.

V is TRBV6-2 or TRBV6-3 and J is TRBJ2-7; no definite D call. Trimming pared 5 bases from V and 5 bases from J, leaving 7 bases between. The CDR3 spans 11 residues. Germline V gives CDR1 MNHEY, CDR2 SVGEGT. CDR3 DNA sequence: TGTGCCAGCAGTGTCACAAACGAGCAGTACTTC. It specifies CASSVTNEQYF.

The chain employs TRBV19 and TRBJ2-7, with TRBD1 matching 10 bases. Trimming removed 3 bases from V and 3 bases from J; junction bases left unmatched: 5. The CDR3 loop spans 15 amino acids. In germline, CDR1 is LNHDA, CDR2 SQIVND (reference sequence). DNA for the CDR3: TGTGCCAGTAGTATCGGGACAGGGGTTCTCTACGAGCAGTACTTC. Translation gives CASSIGTGVLYEQYF.

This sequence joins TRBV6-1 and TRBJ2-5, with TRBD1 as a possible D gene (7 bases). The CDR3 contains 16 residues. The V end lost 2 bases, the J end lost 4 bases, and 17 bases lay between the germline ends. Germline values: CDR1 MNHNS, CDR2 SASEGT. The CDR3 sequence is CASSELAGGKRETQYF. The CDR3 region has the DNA TGTGCCAGCAGTGAACTCGCAGGGGGGAAGCGAGAGACCCAGTACTTC.

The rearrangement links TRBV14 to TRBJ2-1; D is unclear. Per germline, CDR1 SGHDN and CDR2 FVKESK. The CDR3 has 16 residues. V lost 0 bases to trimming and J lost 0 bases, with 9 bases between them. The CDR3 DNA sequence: TGTGCCAGCAGCCAAGATCGCGGATCCTCCTACAATGAGCAGTTCTTC. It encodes CASSQDRGSSYNEQFF.

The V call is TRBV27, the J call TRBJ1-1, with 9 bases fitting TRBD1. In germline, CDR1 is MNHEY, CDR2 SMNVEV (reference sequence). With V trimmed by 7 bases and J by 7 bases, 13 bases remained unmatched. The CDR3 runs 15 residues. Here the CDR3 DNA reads TGTGCCAGCACCTCGTTTAGGACAGGGGCCGTTGAAGCTTTCTTT. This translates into CASTSFRTGAVEAFF.

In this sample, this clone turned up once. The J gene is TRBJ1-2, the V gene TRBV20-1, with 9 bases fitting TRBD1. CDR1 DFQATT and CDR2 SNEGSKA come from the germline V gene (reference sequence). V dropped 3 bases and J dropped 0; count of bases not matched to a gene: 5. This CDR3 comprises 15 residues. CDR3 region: CSASLGQGTNYGYTF. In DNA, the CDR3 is TGCAGTGCTAGTCTGGGACAGGGAACTAACTATGGCTACACCTTC.